This T cell receptor (beta chain) was recovered during a study of blood T cells in healthy people across ages. Through a sample-barcoded 5' primer and a J-beta primer mix, a second PCR was run for about 7 to 12 cycles. TCRdb independently ran MiXCR on the 5' RACE reads; one entry per CDR3 protein. The sample holds about 800,000 distinct CDR3 sequences, just under 25% seen once. The germline V gene encodes CDR1 ENHRY and CDR2 SYGVKD. V dropped 0 bases and J dropped 5 bases, with 20 bases sitting between them. The CDR3 has 17 residues. Separately, the same data were catalogued under a study of T cells of mothers and their children. According to that study: Over 8 million reads per mother and 2.5 million to 3.5 million per child were obtained.

Sequenced input: blood. This chain links TRBV10-3 with TRBJ2-7; possibly TRBD1 for D (5 bases). The TCR originated in a boy between 10 and 17 years old in good health. The CDR3 region is CAISESAVSAGRNEQYF. CDR3 in DNA: TGTGCCATCAGTGAGTCTGCAGTGTCGGCAGGGCGGAACGAGCAGTACTTC.